The 31 T cell receptor beta chains given below trace back to one sample, sequenced in a study of cytomegalovirus exposure and HLA in healthy donors. Use of 60 Vbeta and 13 Jbeta primers characterized the PCR. The data were produced by immunoSEQ multiplex PCR, yet TCRdb's version contains in-frame clones alone and is incomplete. Altogether some 130,000 clones are present, about 80% being singletons, with the ten largest covering around 3.3%. The source material was PBMCs. These receptors all stem from a male donor in good health and CMV-seronegative.

The chain is built from TRBV7-9 and TRBJ2-7; TRBD1 aligns across 8 bases. Trimming at V came to 1 base and at J to 5 bases, leaving 7 bases not matched to a gene. Germline CDR1 and CDR2: SEHNR and FQNEAQ (reference sequence). This CDR3 region has 15 residues. This CDR3 reads CASSLVARGQHEQYF. In DNA, the CDR3 is TGTGCCAGCAGCTTAGTAGCCAGGGGGCAACACGAGCAGTACTTC.

This chain connects TRBV7-3 to TRBJ2-1; D not resolved. Germline CDR1 is SGHTA and CDR2 is FQGTGA. The CDR3 contains 14 residues. Trimming took 5 bases from V and 9 from J, leaving 17 bases between them. CDR3 residues: CASSPTTHRGEQFF. CDR3 sequence (DNA): TGTGCCAGCAGCCCAACGACGCATAGAGGTGAGCAGTTCTTC.

The chain has TRBV7-2 and TRBJ2-7; no reliable D call. CDR3 length: 12 amino acids. Trimming removed 1 base at V and 2 bases at J, with 3 bases between. Germline V lookup: CDR1 SGHTA, CDR2 FQGNSA. The CDR3 DNA is TGTGCCAGCAGCTTAGTAACCTACGAGCAGTACTTC. This translates into CASSLVTYEQYF.

This clone has just one count. The chain employs TRBV10-1 and TRBJ1-1, with 12 bases matching TRBD1. The CDR3 runs 20 residues. V lost 4 bases, J lost 0 bases, and 15 bases stayed unmatched. Germline V CDR1 and CDR2: WNHNN, SYGVQD (reference sequence). Here the CDR3 DNA reads TGCGCCAGCAGTGGGGGGGGACAGGGGGCTCGGTCGAGAATGAACACTGAAGCTTTCTTT. Its protein is CASSGGGQGARSRMNTEAFF.

The chain combines TRBV6-1 with TRBJ2-7, with a tentative D call TRBD1 (6 bases). The germline gives CDR1 MNHNS, CDR2 SASEGT. CDR3 length: 15 amino acids. The germline V and J ends were trimmed by 4 bases and 2 bases, with 15 bases remaining between them. The CDR3 reads CASSAISGQTYEQYF. CDR3 coding DNA: TGTGCCAGCAGTGCCATATCGGGACAAACCTACGAGCAGTACTTC.

This clone was detected only a few times. V and J are TRBV5-6 and TRBJ2-5, with a tentative D call TRBD2 (6 bases). The germline V gene has CDR1 SGHDT and CDR2 YYEEEE. The CDR3 loop spans 16 amino acids. V was pared by 4 bases and J by 3 bases, with 19 bases between. CDR3 residues: CASSRPTRGGEETQYF. The CDR3 DNA is TGTGCCAGCAGCCGGCCTACACGGGGCGGGGAAGAGACCCAGTACTTC.

A few counts support this clone. This chain joins TRBV5-4 and TRBJ1-1, with TRBD1 matching 9 bases. Germline trimming cut 4 bases from V and 2 bases from J; bases unmatched to any gene: 9. The CDR3 extends over 16 amino acids. Per germline, CDR1 SGHNT and CDR2 YYREEE (reference sequence). The CDR3 loop reads CASSVGQGRLNTEAFF. The CDR3 DNA is TGTGCCAGCAGCGTCGGACAGGGGCGACTTAACACTGAAGCTTTCTTT.

The CDR3 bases are TGTGCCAGCGGAAACGGGAATCAGCCCCAGCATTTT. Its translation is CASGNGNQPQHF. V gene TRBV27 combines with J gene TRBJ1-5; D remains ambiguous. V was trimmed by 8 bases and J by 4 bases, leaving 9 bases between them. The CDR3 loop spans 12 amino acids. CDR1 is MNHEY, CDR2 SMNVEV, per germline (reference sequence).

This clone occurred a few times. The chain has TRBV15 and TRBJ2-7; 8 bases agree with TRBD1. Germline V lookup: CDR1 LNHNV, CDR2 YYDKDF (reference sequence). With 0 bases clipped from V and 5 bases from J, the junction kept 9 bases outside the gene matches. The CDR3 has 16 amino acids. The CDR3 DNA follows: TGTGCCACCAGCAGAGACTTTACAGGGGGTCTCCACGAGCAGTACTTC. Encoded protein: CATSRDFTGGLHEQYF.

The chain joins TRBV6-5 to TRBJ2-7; possible D gene TRBD1, 6 bases. CDR1 is MNHEY and CDR2 is SVGAGI in the germline V gene. There are 13 residues in the CDR3. With 1 base removed from V and 3 bases from J, the gap between germline ends came to 7 bases. CDR3 DNA sequence: TGTGCCAGCAGTTACTGGGACAACTACGAGCAGTACTTC. The encoded protein is CASSYWDNYEQYF.

This sequence joins TRBV28 and TRBJ1-5; TRBD1 matches 9 bases. The CDR3 is made up of 16 amino acids. After removal of 4 bases from V and 7 bases from J, the junction contained 11 bases not matched to a gene. Per germline, CDR1 MDHEN and CDR2 SYDVKM. The CDR3 nucleotides are TGTGCCAGCAGTTCCGAGGACAGGGGTGAAGGGCAGCCCCAGCATTTT. Translating it yields CASSSEDRGEGQPQHF.

The chain links TRBV6-5 to TRBJ2-5; possible D gene TRBD2, 6 bases. This CDR3 spans 13 amino acids. The ends were cut back, 6 bases at V and 4 bases at J, with 12 bases in the middle. The germline V gene encodes CDR1 MNHEY and CDR2 SVGAGI. The CDR3 sequence: CASRLRESETQYF. CDR3 coding DNA: TGTGCCAGCAGGCTCCGGGAGTCAGAGACCCAGTACTTC.

This clone was counted only a few times. The chain joins TRBV25-1 to TRBJ1-2, with 10 bases identical to TRBD1. J lost 9 bases, V lost 0 bases, and 7 bases had no gene match. The V gene's germline CDR1 is MGHDK and CDR2 SYGVNS. The CDR3 consists of 15 residues. The CDR3, as DNA: TGTGCCAGCAGTGAATATTCGGGACAGGGGACGAGCTACACCTTC. Translation gives CASSEYSGQGTSYTF.

For the CDR3, the DNA is TGTGCCAGCAGTCTTACCGGGGCTAATGAAAAACTGTTTTTT. It is translated as CASSLTGANEKLFF. The chain employs TRBV2 and TRBJ1-4; no firm D call. The CDR3 runs to 14 residues. CDR1 and CDR2 from the germline V gene are SNHLY and FYNNEI. Trimming took 5 bases from V and 3 from J, leaving 10 bases between them.

The V gene is TRBV10-2, the J gene TRBJ2-3, with 8 bases identical to TRBD2. Trimming cost V 4 bases and J 9 bases; bases outside gene matches: 6. Per germline, CDR1 WSHSY and CDR2 SAAADI. This CDR3 spans 13 amino acids. The CDR3 DNA is TGCGCCAGCAGTGGGGTAGAGCGGGGGACGCAGTATTTT. Protein product: CASSGVERGTQYF.

Notes on this clone: At one boundary the junction diverges from the germline segment, which might be a read error. The chain employs TRBV7-9 and TRBJ2-7; 8 bases map to TRBD2. This CDR3 contains 14 residues. Germline CDR1 is SEHNR and CDR2 is FQNEAQ (reference sequence). CDR3 amino acids: CSSSSRGTSYEQYF. The CDR3 bases are TGTTCCAGCAGCTCGCGAGGGACTAGCTACGAGCAGTACTTC.

This clone came up once. The chain recombines TRBV27 with TRBJ2-7, with 8 nucleotides matching TRBD1. Germline assignment: CDR1 MNHEY and CDR2 SMNVEV (reference sequence). J lost 2 bases, V lost 4 bases, and 4 bases had no gene match. The CDR3 is made up of 14 amino acids. The chain's CDR3 is CASSSDRGTYEQYF. In DNA, the CDR3 is TGTGCCAGCAGTTCTGACAGGGGAACCTACGAGCAGTACTTC.

The chain has TRBV11-2 and TRBJ1-4, with D unresolved. Trimming pared 8 bases from V and 8 bases from J, leaving 18 bases between. Per the germline V gene, CDR1 is SGHAT and CDR2 is FQNNGV. The CDR3 runs to 14 residues. The CDR3 reads CASRKGPRGEKLFF. The CDR3 DNA reads as TGTGCCAGCCGGAAGGGCCCCCGAGGGGAAAAACTGTTTTTT.

The chain carries TRBV15 and TRBJ1-4; D may be TRBD1 (6 bases). Germline assignment: CDR1 LNHNV and CDR2 YYDKDF (reference sequence). This CDR3 is 15 amino acids long. V lost 4 bases and J lost 7, with 16 bases in between. CDR3 sequence reads: CATSTGQLWGEKLFF. CDR3 in DNA: TGTGCCACCAGCACCGGACAGCTCTGGGGTGAAAAACTGTTTTTT.

The chain is built from TRBV6-6 and TRBJ1-1, with no clear D. V dropped 7 bases and J dropped 4 bases, with 10 bases sitting between them. In germline, CDR1 is MNHNY, CDR2 SVGAGI (reference sequence). The CDR3 is made up of 12 amino acids. Here the CDR3 reads CASTPRSTEAFF. The CDR3 DNA reads TGTGCCAGCACCCCTCGGAGCACTGAAGCTTTCTTT.

V is TRBV6-5 and J is TRBJ1-1; 9 bases line up with TRBD1. The germline V gene encodes CDR1 MNHEY and CDR2 SVGAGI. There are 13 residues in the CDR3. J was trimmed by 0 bases and V by 8 bases; bases with no gene match: 1. For the CDR3, the DNA is TGTGCCAGCCGGGACAGGGTGAACACTGAAGCTTTCTTT. Amino acid sequence: CASRDRVNTEAFF.

Note on this clone: The sample has other DNA sequences that encode this CDR3 too. This chain joins TRBV7-2 and TRBJ2-7; 10 bases are shared with TRBD1. Germline CDR1 SGHTA, CDR2 FQGNSA. V shed 9 bases, J shed 1 base, and the junction held 9 bases outside the gene matches. The CDR3 is made up of 15 amino acids. The CDR3 is CASSRLGQGSYEQYF. The CDR3, as DNA: TGTGCCAGTAGCCGCCTGGGACAGGGGTCCTACGAGCAGTACTTC.

The chain recombines TRBV29-1 with TRBJ2-2, with a weak D call TRBD2 (5 bases). Looked up from germline, CDR1 is SQVTM and CDR2 is ANQGSEA. V lost 2 bases and J lost 1, with 11 bases in between. The CDR3 is 15 residues long. CDR3 sequence reads: CSVEKAVENTGELFF. CDR3 bases: TGCAGCGTTGAAAAAGCGGTAGAGAACACCGGGGAGCTGTTTTTT.

This chain uses TRBV5-1 with TRBJ1-1, with D unclear. V shed 4 bases and J shed 1 base, with 8 bases lying between them. Germline V gene data show CDR1 as SGHRS and CDR2 as YFSETQ. This CDR3 is 13 amino acids long. CDR3: CASSHPGNTEAFF. For the CDR3, the DNA is TGCGCCAGCAGCCACCCGGGGAACACTGAAGCTTTCTTT.

CDR3 region: CASSLGRTGGPEGYTF. The CDR3 bases are TGCGCCAGCAGCTTGGGCCGGACAGGAGGTCCTGAAGGCTACACCTTC. V gene TRBV5-1 combines with J gene TRBJ1-2; TRBD1 aligns across 7 bases. The ends lost 0 bases at V and 8 bases at J; junction bases unmatched: 13. The CDR3 contains 16 residues. Per germline, CDR1 SGHRS and CDR2 YFSETQ.

The rearrangement uses TRBV19 and TRBJ1-1; TRBD1 agrees at 7 bases. Unmatched junction bases numbered 2, after V lost 3 bases and J lost 1 base. The CDR3 consists of 14 residues. CDR1 LNHDA and CDR2 SQIVND come from the germline V gene (reference sequence). In nucleotides, the CDR3 is TGTGCCAGTAGTATTGGACAGGCGAACACTGAAGCTTTCTTT. This gives the protein CASSIGQANTEAFF.

The genes are TRBV27 and TRBJ1-3, with TRBD1 as a possible D gene (5 bases). Germline V CDR1 and CDR2: MNHEY, SMNVEV (reference sequence). The CDR3 contains 16 residues. V was shortened by 7 bases and J by 0 bases, with 16 bases between the two germline ends. CDR3 region: CASNLTLDSSGNTIYF. For the CDR3, the DNA is TGTGCCAGCAACCTCACTCTCGACAGCTCTGGAAACACCATATATTTT.

This chain joins TRBV4-2 and TRBJ1-2; D unresolved. The CDR3 covers 17 residues. The germline CDR1 and CDR2 sequences are LGHNA and YNFKEQ. V lost 3 bases and J lost 1, with 18 bases in between. Here the CDR3 reads CASSHSARTGSNYGYTF. The CDR3 DNA reads TGTGCCAGCAGCCACTCGGCTCGGACGGGGAGTAACTATGGCTACACCTTC.

J is TRBJ2-5 and V is TRBV30, with D perhaps matching TRBD2 (5 bases). Trimming removed 4 bases from V and 5 bases from J, with 8 bases in between. This CDR3 spans 11 amino acids. Germline values: CDR1 GTSNPN, CDR2 SVGIG (reference sequence). This CDR3 reads CAWTRGETQYF. The DNA for the CDR3 is TGTGCCTGGACCAGAGGGGAGACCCAGTACTTC.

The gene calls are TRBV6-1 and TRBJ2-5; possible D gene TRBD1, 5 bases. Trimming removed 2 bases at V and 2 bases at J, with 12 bases between. The CDR3 sequence is 15 residues long. Germline V gene lookup returns CDR1 MNHNS and CDR2 SASEGT. The chain's CDR3 is CASSELQGSQETQYF. The CDR3 coding sequence is TGTGCCAGCAGTGAACTTCAGGGATCTCAAGAGACCCAGTACTTC.

The chain uses TRBV5-4 and TRBJ1-1; 7 positions agree with TRBD1. The CDR3 contains 16 residues. V gave up 7 bases and J gave up 4 bases; unmatched junction bases: 16. Germline lookup yields CDR1 SGHNT and CDR2 YYREEE (reference sequence). DNA of the CDR3: TGTGCCAGCGAAGACAGGGCGGTTTCTAAGGGCACTGAAGCTTTCTTT. Its protein product is CASEDRAVSKGTEAFF.